One and the same sample provided the 9 T cell receptor beta chains below, sequenced in a study of T cell changes during pregnancy in multiple sclerosis. Assay used: immunoSEQ multiplex PCR; TCRdb lists only in-frame clones, some missing. The data hold 55,000 to 70,000 clones, with 85% to 95% observed a single time. The sample in question was peripheral blood, obtained after pregnancy. Receptors were obtained from a female donor with multiple sclerosis, enrolled in a pregnancy study.

The chain recombines TRBV4-3 with TRBJ2-2; TRBD1 aligns across 9 bases. This CDR3 has 15 residues. J was trimmed by 9 bases and V by 7 bases; bases with no gene match: 12. CDR1 and CDR2 from the germline V gene are LGHNA and YSLEER. In DNA, the CDR3 is TGCGCCAGCACCATCGACCGGGACAGGGTTTGGGAGCTGTTTTTT. It codes for CASTIDRDRVWELFF.

V is TRBV19 and J is TRBJ2-7, with D tentatively TRBD2 (5 bases). The germline V gene encodes CDR1 LNHDA and CDR2 SQIVND (reference sequence). CDR3 length: 15 residues. V lost 4 bases and J 4 bases, leaving 17 bases between the germline ends. Here the CDR3 DNA reads TGTGCCAGTAGTACTCAACCCGGAGGAAAGTACGAGCAGTACTTC. Translated, it gives CASSTQPGGKYEQYF.

V gene TRBV27 combines with J gene TRBJ2-1; no reliable D call. With 4 bases removed from V and 0 bases from J, the gap between germline ends came to 10 bases. Per the germline V gene, CDR1 is MNHEY and CDR2 is SMNVEV (reference sequence). CDR3 size: 15 residues. In nucleotides, the CDR3 is TGTGCCAGCAGTTCGACTTTAAGCTCCTACAATGAGCAGTTCTTC. Its protein product is CASSSTLSSYNEQFF.

V usage is TRBV7-9 and J usage is TRBJ2-3, with D perhaps TRBD2 (6 bases). CDR3 length equals 15 residues. In germline, CDR1 is SEHNR, CDR2 FQNEAQ (reference sequence). Trimming removed 4 bases at V and 6 bases at J, with 17 bases between. The CDR3 coding sequence is TGTGCCAGCAGCTACGGGGTGGGCGGGGCCGATACGCAGTATTTT. It translates to CASSYGVGGADTQYF. The full variable domain, its missing parts supplied by reference TRBV7-9 and TRBJ2-3, is DTGVSQNPRHKITKRGQNVTFRCDPISEHNRLYWYRQTLGQGPEFLTYFQNEAQLEKSRLLSDRFSAERPKGSFSTLEIQRTEQGDSAMYLCASSYGVGGADTQYFGPGTRLTVL.

This clone has just one count. The gene calls are TRBV28 and TRBJ1-2; 9 bases fit TRBD1. Trimming removed 6 bases from V and 4 bases from J; junction bases left unmatched: 12. CDR3 length equals 16 residues. Germline CDR1 MDHEN, CDR2 SYDVKM. The CDR3 reads CASSLYRNRGPYGYTF. The CDR3 nucleotides are TGTGCCAGCAGCCTTTATAGGAACAGGGGGCCCTATGGCTACACCTTC.

The J gene is TRBJ2-7, the V gene TRBV4-2; tentative D call: TRBD2 (6 bases). From germline, CDR1 is LGHNA and CDR2 YNFKEQ. Between the trimmed V and J ends, which lost 0 bases and 4 bases, there was a span of 10 bases. The CDR3 contains 14 residues. The CDR3 reads CASSQDQGGYEQYF. Written as DNA, the CDR3 is TGTGCCAGCAGCCAAGATCAGGGAGGATACGAGCAGTACTTC.

J is TRBJ1-2 and V is TRBV27; no firm D call. The V end lost 4 bases, the J end lost 0 bases, and 9 bases lay between the germline ends. The CDR3 runs to 14 residues. CDR1 is MNHEY, CDR2 SMNVEV, per germline (reference sequence). DNA for the CDR3: TGTGCCAGCAGTTACACAGCCGCTAACTATGGCTACACCTTC. It specifies CASSYTAANYGYTF.

The V and J genes are TRBV25-1 and TRBJ2-5; D possibly corresponds to TRBD2 (6 bases). Trimming removed 4 bases from V and 1 base from J, with 13 bases in between. CDR1 and CDR2 from the germline V gene are MGHDK and SYGVNS. The CDR3 is 15 residues long. CDR3 loop: CASSALAPPQETQYF. The CDR3 bases are TGTGCCAGCAGTGCCCTAGCGCCCCCCCAAGAGACCCAGTACTTC.

Concerning this clone: In the same sample, other DNA sequences code for this CDR3. V usage is TRBV7-3 and J usage is TRBJ2-2; maybe TRBD2 (6 bases). This CDR3 is built from 13 residues. V was cut by 5 bases and J by 5 bases, with 9 bases left in between. CDR1 is SGHTA, CDR2 FQGTGA, per germline. The CDR3 is CASSPGGTGELFF. CDR3 in DNA: TGTGCCAGCAGCCCCGGGGGTACCGGGGAGCTGTTTTTT.